The present T cell receptor (beta chain) was sequenced within a study of CD8+CD57+ T cells in acquired aplastic anemia. This clonotype was seen just once. The germline gene is not matched at one end of the junction; a read error may be the cause. This CDR3 region has 14 residues. Germline CDR1 is SNHLY and CDR2 is FYNNEI. The template for TCR beta VDJ and CDR3 sequence profiling was genomic DNA. TCRdb re-called the reads through MiXCR, storing one row per CDR3 protein. The sample lists about 200,000 distinct CDR3 sequences; 40% to 60% were seen once. CD8+CD57+ cell expansion had been shown by flow cytometry in patients chosen for sequencing.

The chain has TRBV2 and TRBJ2-1, with a tentative D call TRBD1 (6 bases). What was sequenced was sorted CD4+, CD8+, or CD8+CD57+ T cells (not recorded which) from PBMCs. The sequence was obtained from a human donor with aplastic anemia. The CDR3 nucleotides read TGCGCCAGCAGTTCTGACAGGACAAACTACGAGCAGTTCTTC. Protein: CASSSDRTNYEQFF.